The 11 T cell receptor beta chains reported below all come from one sample, sequenced in a study of shared clonotypes between healthy human individuals. Only CD45RO-negative cells positively selected for CCR7 counted as naive CD8 cells, so terminally differentiated effector memory CD45RA+ cells were excluded. Assay used: immunoSEQ multiplex PCR; TCRdb lists only in-frame clones, some missing. The sample yields more than 2 million clones, around 95% seen once. The sample consisted of naive CD8+ T cells from PBMCs. These TCRs come from a man younger than 30 in good health. Some clones in this sample may be carry-over from other donors' samples.

The rearrangement links TRBV5-1 to TRBJ2-5; no firm D call. The J call is doubtful: the DNA matches TRBJ2-7 better. Looked up from germline, CDR1 is SGHRS and CDR2 is YFSETQ. The CDR3 contains 13 residues. CDR3 region: CASSFSREYEQYF. The CDR3 region has the DNA TGCGCCAGCAGCTTTTCAAGGGAATACGAGCAGTACTTC.

This chain links TRBV9 with TRBJ2-7; TRBD2 is a possible D gene (5 bases). CDR3 length equals 16 residues. V lost 0 bases to trimming and J lost 0 bases, with 13 bases between them. Germline loops: CDR1 SGDLS, CDR2 YYNGEE. The CDR3 DNA follows: TGTGCCAGCAGCGTAGTTCCGGACTCCTCCTCCTACGAGCAGTACTTC. Amino acids: CASSVVPDSSSYEQYF.

This clone was counted a few times. The same CDR3 also results from other DNA sequences found in this sample. The chain uses TRBV7-6 and TRBJ2-7; 11 bases map to TRBD2. This CDR3 comprises 14 residues. Germline V gene sequence: CDR1 SGHVS, CDR2 FNYEAQ. J lost 4 bases, V lost 5 bases, and 4 bases had no gene match. The CDR3 region is CASSPRTSGYEQYF. The CDR3 bases are TGTGCCAGCAGCCCCCGGACTAGCGGGTACGAGCAGTACTTC.

This clone has only one observation. CDR3 coding DNA: TGTGCCAGCAGAGCCGGGACTAGTGACTACAATGAGCAGTTCTTC. Protein: CASRAGTSDYNEQFF. The chain carries TRBV2 and TRBJ2-1; 8 bases line up with TRBD2. Germline trimming cut 6 bases from V and 3 bases from J; bases unmatched to any gene: 7. Per germline, CDR1 SNHLY and CDR2 FYNNEI. The CDR3 consists of 15 residues.

This chain links TRBV16 with TRBJ2-1; TRBD2 matches 12 bases. With 3 bases clipped from V and 8 bases from J, the junction kept 8 bases outside the gene matches. Germline assignment: CDR1 KGHSY and CDR2 FQNENV. This CDR3 region has 16 residues. The CDR3 region is CASSHRLAGVDYEQFF. CDR3 nucleotide sequence: TGTGCCAGCAGCCACAGACTAGCGGGAGTAGATTATGAGCAGTTCTTC.

The chain uses TRBV4-1 and TRBJ2-1; 7 bases are a match to TRBD2. This CDR3 has 16 amino acids. V lost 6 bases, J lost 4 bases, and 12 bases stayed unmatched. Looked up from germline, CDR1 is MGHRA and CDR2 is YSYEKL. DNA of the CDR3: TGCGCCAGCAGACCCACCCTAGCGGATAATTACAATGAGCAGTTCTTC. This encodes CASRPTLADNYNEQFF.

V gene TRBV19 combines with J gene TRBJ1-2; 7 bases agree with TRBD1. The V gene end was trimmed by 8 bases and the J gene end by 3 bases; junction bases not matched to a gene: 15. CDR1 is LNHDA, CDR2 SQIVND, per germline (reference sequence). This CDR3 has 16 residues. The CDR3 sequence is CASLWTNRGGDYGYTF. CDR3 nucleotide sequence: TGTGCCAGTCTGTGGACAAACAGGGGAGGGGACTATGGCTACACCTTC.

V is TRBV29-1 and J is TRBJ2-1; no clear D gene. CDR1 and CDR2 (germline): SQVTM, ANQGSEA. This CDR3 is 13 amino acids long. The V and J ends lost 5 bases and 0 bases respectively, with 8 bases between them. CDR3 loop: CSVFSGSYNEQFF. The CDR3 DNA follows: TGCAGCGTTTTTTCGGGCTCCTACAATGAGCAGTTCTTC.

The chain joins TRBV9 to TRBJ2-7; TRBD1 matches 8 bases. This CDR3 has 15 amino acids. Germline CDR1 reads SGDLS; CDR2 reads YYNGEE. The trim removed 2 bases at V and 3 bases at J, leaving 7 bases unmatched. CDR3 DNA sequence: TGTGCCAGCAGCGTGGCAGGGGGCCTAGACTACGAGCAGTACTTC. It codes for CASSVAGGLDYEQYF.

The chain recombines TRBV27 with TRBJ2-3; D assignment may be TRBD1 or TRBD2 (6 bases each). Germline lookup yields CDR1 MNHEY and CDR2 SMNVEV (reference sequence). The germline V and J ends were trimmed by 5 bases and 2 bases, with 20 bases remaining between them. This CDR3 region has 17 residues. This CDR3 reads CASSKSKNRDFTDTQYF. Here the CDR3 DNA reads TGTGCCAGCAGTAAGTCCAAGAACAGGGACTTCACAGATACGCAGTATTTT.

The chain recombines TRBV19 with TRBJ2-7, with 9 bases that match TRBD1. The V and J ends lost 6 bases and 2 bases, in that order; junction bases with no gene match: 8. The CDR3 runs 15 residues. In germline, CDR1 is LNHDA, CDR2 SQIVND (reference sequence). CDR3 DNA: TGTGCCAGTAGCATCTCGGGACAGGGTACCTACGAGCAGTACTTC. Protein: CASSISGQGTYEQYF.